A single sample gave rise to the 21 T cell receptor beta chains below, sequenced in a study of blood T cell repertoires in COVID-19. Sequencing was performed with immunoSEQ multiplex PCR; in TCRdb, only in-frame clones are kept and a portion is missing. The sample shows around 250,000 clones, approximately 86% of them seen only once. The sequencing input was PBMCs or T cells enriched from blood (not recorded which). The receptor set was obtained from a woman aged 45-65 years who had recovered from COVID-19.

The chain employs TRBV6-2 or TRBV6-3 and TRBJ2-1; D is possibly TRBD1 (6 bases). Per germline, CDR1 MNHEY and CDR2 SVGEGT. This CDR3 comprises 15 residues. V was clipped by 2 bases and J by 6 bases, with 14 bases between them. CDR3 in amino acids: CASSYGQLGSNEQFF. The CDR3 DNA reads TGTGCCAGCAGTTACGGACAGCTTGGCTCCAATGAGCAGTTCTTC.

The chain recombines TRBV18 with TRBJ1-1; D call uncertain. Trimming took off 1 base at V and 6 bases at J, with 9 bases between the two ends. The CDR3 covers 13 residues. The germline V gene encodes CDR1 KGHSH and CDR2 LQKENI. This CDR3 is CASSPLESSEAFF. CDR3 sequence (DNA): TGTGCCAGCTCACCACTAGAGAGCTCTGAAGCTTTCTTT.

This chain connects TRBV11-2 to TRBJ2-1; 10 bases fit TRBD2. CDR3 length equals 16 residues. J gave up 14 bases and V 2 bases, and 15 bases lay outside the gene matches. Germline loops: CDR1 SGHAT, CDR2 FQNNGV. CDR3 in amino acids: CASSLQLTSGTMREFF. The DNA of the CDR3 is TGTGCCAGCAGCTTACAACTCACTAGCGGGACAATGAGGGAGTTCTTC.

The chain couples TRBV7-9 to TRBJ1-5; TRBD1 is a possible D gene (5 bases). CDR1 and CDR2 (germline): SEHNR, FQNEAQ (reference sequence). V shed 3 bases and J shed 3 bases, with 9 bases lying between them. This CDR3 has 14 residues. As DNA, the CDR3 is TGTGCCAGCAGCTTTGAACAGGACAATCAGCCCCAGCATTTT. Translation gives CASSFEQDNQPQHF.

This sequence joins TRBV6-2 or TRBV6-3 and TRBJ2-1; 11 bases line up with TRBD2. V was clipped by 2 bases and J by 2 bases; unmatched bases: 14. The length of the CDR3 is 20 residues. CDR1 and CDR2 (germline): MNHEY, SVGEGT. CDR3 in amino acids: CASSYAPGASGRPAYNEQFF. The DNA of the CDR3 is TGTGCCAGCAGTTACGCCCCAGGGGCTAGCGGGAGGCCTGCCTACAATGAGCAGTTCTTC.

V and J are TRBV19 and TRBJ2-1; 9 bases line up with TRBD2. The germline gives CDR1 LNHDA, CDR2 SQIVND (reference sequence). The CDR3 is made up of 15 amino acids. With V trimmed by 3 bases and J by 8 bases, 8 bases remained unmatched. CDR3 sequence reads: CASSISGSRRDEQFF. The CDR3 DNA reads TGTGCCAGTAGTATTAGCGGGAGTCGGAGGGATGAGCAGTTCTTC.

Written as DNA, the CDR3 is TGTGCCAGCAGCTTAGGACAGGGGGCTTCAACTAATGAAAAACTGTTTTTT. Translated: CASSLGQGASTNEKLFF. The chain is built from TRBV7-9 and TRBJ1-4; the match to TRBD1 covers 10 bases. J lost 0 bases, V lost 1 base, and 2 bases had no gene match. This CDR3 spans 17 amino acids. From germline, CDR1 is SEHNR and CDR2 FQNEAQ (reference sequence).

This clone was observed a single time. The chain couples TRBV7-8 to TRBJ2-5; D not resolved. Trimming took 1 base from V and 5 from J, leaving 11 bases between them. Germline V CDR1 and CDR2: SGHVS, FQNEAQ. The CDR3 spans 14 residues. The CDR3 region has the DNA TGTGCCAGCAGCTTAGGCATAAACCGGGAGACCCAGTACTTC. Its protein product is CASSLGINRETQYF.

The genes are TRBV7-2 and TRBJ2-7; TRBD2 matches 10 bases. Germline loops: CDR1 SGHTA, CDR2 FQGNSA. Losses at the gene ends were 2 bases for V and 3 bases for J; bases not matched to a gene: 4. This CDR3 contains 15 residues. The CDR3 DNA is TGTGCCAGCAGCTTAACGCCTAGCGGGAGCTACGAGCAGTACTTC. It encodes CASSLTPSGSYEQYF.

The rearrangement uses TRBV15 and TRBJ1-1; 7 positions match TRBD1. V was clipped by 1 base and J by 12 bases; unmatched bases: 14. The V gene's germline CDR1 is LNHNV and CDR2 YYDKDF (reference sequence). CDR3 length: 15 residues. CDR3 loop: CATSRGTRGTGATFF. The CDR3 DNA follows: TGTGCCACCAGCAGAGGCACCCGCGGAACAGGGGCGACTTTCTTT.

This chain connects TRBV5-5 to TRBJ1-6; D perhaps matches TRBD1 (6 bases). Germline CDR1 SGHKS, CDR2 YYEKEE (reference sequence). The CDR3 has 18 residues. The V end lost 2 bases, the J end lost 0 bases, and 15 bases lay between the germline ends. CDR3 residues: CASSFLRQASSYNSPLHF. As DNA, the CDR3 is TGTGCCAGCAGCTTCCTACGACAGGCGAGCTCCTATAATTCACCCCTCCACTTT.

V and J are TRBV7-9 and TRBJ2-3; D call uncertain. The germline V and J ends were trimmed by 5 bases and 4 bases, with 7 bases remaining between them. Germline CDR1 reads SEHNR; CDR2 reads FQNEAQ (reference sequence). CDR3 length equals 12 residues. CDR3 in amino acids: CASSGDADTQYF. The CDR3 bases are TGTGCCAGCAGCGGAGATGCAGATACGCAGTATTTT. Supplemented by reference TRBV7-9 and TRBJ2-3, the full variable domain reads DTGVSQNPRHKITKRGQNVTFRCDPISEHNRLYWYRQTLGQGPEFLTYFQNEAQLEKSRLLSDRFSAERPKGSFSTLEIQRTEQGDSAMYLCASSGDADTQYFGPGTRLTVL.

V is TRBV18 and J is TRBJ1-1; no clear D. Trimming removed 0 bases at V and 4 bases at J, with 6 bases between. Germline assignment: CDR1 KGHSH and CDR2 LQKENI. This CDR3 comprises 13 residues. The CDR3 DNA reads as TGTGCCAGCTCACCACCGCTCAGCACTGAAGCTTTCTTT. Protein sequence: CASSPPLSTEAFF.

This rearrangement joins TRBV7-3 to TRBJ2-1; 11 nucleotides align to TRBD2. V lost 5 bases and J lost 6; bases outside the gene matches: 9. The CDR3 runs 16 residues. Germline CDR1 SGHTA, CDR2 FQGTGA. The CDR3 loop is CASSRLAGGLANEQFF. The CDR3 nucleotides are TGTGCCAGCAGCAGATTAGCGGGAGGGTTAGCCAATGAGCAGTTCTTC.

There are a few counts of this clone. The V gene is TRBV2, the J gene TRBJ1-1; weak D call: TRBD1 (5 bases). V lost 7 bases, J lost 3 bases, and 15 bases lay in between. CDR1 SNHLY and CDR2 FYNNEI come from the germline V gene. The CDR3 consists of 14 residues. DNA for the CDR3: TGTGCCAGCACGGCAATCAGGGTGGACACTGAAGCTTTCTTT. It specifies CASTAIRVDTEAFF.

The chain combines TRBV18 with TRBJ1-1, with D possibly matching TRBD1 (5 bases). Trimming cost V 5 bases and J 0 bases, with 19 bases left between them. Germline V gene data show CDR1 as KGHSH and CDR2 as LQKENI. The CDR3 has 17 amino acids. The CDR3 DNA reads as TGTGCCAGCTCAATCCGGTCACAGGTCAACATGAACACTGAAGCTTTCTTT. It translates to CASSIRSQVNMNTEAFF. Looking up the rest from reference TRBV18 and TRBJ1-1 gives the full variable domain: NAGVMQNPRHLVRRRGQEARLRCSPMKGHSHVYWYRQLPEEGLKFMVYLQKENIIDESGMPKERFSAEFPKEGPSILRIQQVVRGDSAAYFCASSIRSQVNMNTEAFFGQGTRLTVV.

The rearrangement joins TRBV7-3 to TRBJ2-3; 7 bases match TRBD2. This CDR3 comprises 19 residues. V lost 2 bases, J lost 2 bases, and 16 bases stayed unmatched. Germline-derived CDR1 and CDR2 are SGHTA and FQGTGA. The CDR3 DNA sequence: TGTGCCAGCAGCTTACGGGCTAGCGGCCGGCTGGCCCCCACAGATACGCAGTATTTT. Protein sequence: CASSLRASGRLAPTDTQYF.

This clone has just a few counts. The chain uses TRBV5-6 and TRBJ1-4; no definite D call. The germline V and J ends were trimmed by 4 bases and 0 bases, with 13 bases remaining between them. Per germline, CDR1 SGHDT and CDR2 YYEEEE. The CDR3 has 16 amino acids. The CDR3 reads CASSLDRGSTNEKLFF. CDR3 coding DNA: TGTGCCAGCAGCCTGGACCGTGGCTCAACTAATGAAAAACTGTTTTTT.

The V and J genes are TRBV7-3 and TRBJ2-1; 9 positions agree with TRBD2. The CDR3 covers 20 residues. Germline values: CDR1 SGHTA, CDR2 FQGTGA. J was trimmed by 5 bases and V by 3 bases; bases with no gene match: 20. The CDR3 is CASSFLPTVNSGSVNNEQFF. In DNA, the CDR3 is TGTGCCAGCAGCTTTCTGCCCACAGTCAATAGCGGGAGTGTGAACAATGAGCAGTTCTTC.

The chain uses TRBV4-1 and TRBJ2-5; 8 nucleotides align to TRBD2. Germline values: CDR1 MGHRA, CDR2 YSYEKL. Trimming took 4 bases from V and 5 from J; bases not matched to a gene: 12. CDR3 length: 16 amino acids. The CDR3 protein is CASSRASGSGRETQYF. The CDR3 DNA is TGCGCCAGCAGCCGGGCAAGCGGGAGCGGCCGGGAGACCCAGTACTTC.

The V and J genes are TRBV4-1 and TRBJ2-1; possibly TRBD2 for D (6 bases). The CDR3 consists of 17 residues. The V end lost 1 base, the J end lost 4 bases, and 17 bases lay between the germline ends. Germline lookup yields CDR1 MGHRA and CDR2 YSYEKL. The CDR3 region has the DNA TGCGCCAGCAGCCAAGCGGTGTTCCCGGGAGTATACAATGAGCAGTTCTTC. This codes for CASSQAVFPGVYNEQFF.